The 27 T cell receptor beta chains given below trace back to one sample, sequenced in a study of technical replicates of blood from several donors. Clones were read by immunoSEQ multiplex PCR, and TCRdb kept only the in-frame ones, dropping some. The sample holds over 55,000 clones, roughly 94% seen once. The sample taken for sequencing was PBMCs. The receptors were gathered from a human donor in good health. Some clones in this sample may be carry-over from other donors' samples.

This chain joins TRBV4-3 and TRBJ2-1; tentatively, D is TRBD1 (5 bases). V was pared by 3 bases and J by 0 bases, with 15 bases between. The CDR3 is made up of 17 amino acids. Per germline, CDR1 LGHNA and CDR2 YSLEER. CDR3 sequence (DNA): TGCGCCAGCAGCCAGAGTTTGACAGCCAGCTCCTACAATGAGCAGTTCTTC. The encoded protein is CASSQSLTASSYNEQFF.

The V and J genes are TRBV29-1 and TRBJ2-2; 9 bases fit TRBD1. The trim removed 7 bases at V and 4 bases at J, leaving 7 bases unmatched. The CDR3 totals 14 residues. From germline, CDR1 is SQVTM and CDR2 ANQGSEA. CDR3 DNA sequence: TGCAGCGCATCTCGGACAGGGGCCACCGGGGAGCTGTTTTTT. Translation: CSASRTGATGELFF.

The chain has TRBV4-2 and TRBJ1-6; TRBD1 might be the D (6 bases). Looked up from germline, CDR1 is LGHNA and CDR2 is YNFKEQ. Trimming pared 0 bases from V and 10 bases from J, leaving 19 bases between. The CDR3 length is 17 residues. The DNA of the CDR3 is TGTGCCAGCAGCCAAGAGGGAGGGGGGGGATATAGATCACCCCTCCACTTT. Its translation: CASSQEGGGGYRSPLHF.

V and J are TRBV5-4 and TRBJ2-1; no clear D gene. Germline V gene sequence: CDR1 SGHNT, CDR2 YYREEE (reference sequence). The V end was cut by 0 bases, the J end by 3 bases, with 4 bases between. The CDR3 covers 13 residues. The CDR3 DNA is TGTGCCAGCAGCTTGGACAGCTACAATGAGCAGTTCTTC. Residues: CASSLDSYNEQFF.

This chain connects TRBV7-9 to TRBJ2-7, with D uncertain. Germline values: CDR1 SEHNR, CDR2 FQNEAQ (reference sequence). The V end was cut by 2 bases, the J end by 3 bases, with 8 bases between. The CDR3 is made up of 13 amino acids. The CDR3 sequence is CASSLSSSYEQYF. CDR3 bases: TGTGCCAGCAGCTTAAGTAGCAGCTACGAGCAGTACTTC.

Regarding this clone: At one end, the junction sequence differs from germline, possibly due to a read error. The chain's CDR3 is CASSLGPSGTYEQYF. CDR3 DNA: TGTGCCAGCAGCTTAGGCCCTAGCGGGACCTACGAACAGTACTTC. This chain links TRBV7-2 with TRBJ2-7; 9 bases are shared with TRBD2. CDR3 size: 15 residues. Germline V gene sequence: CDR1 SGHTA, CDR2 FQGNSA.

This clone was recorded once. The chain joins TRBV10-3 to TRBJ1-4; D is perhaps TRBD1 (5 bases). The V end lost 4 bases, the J end lost 5 bases, and 11 bases lay between the germline ends. The CDR3 loop spans 14 amino acids. The germline V gene encodes CDR1 ENHRY and CDR2 SYGVKD. The CDR3 protein is CAISATAPNEKLFF. The CDR3, as DNA: TGTGCCATCAGTGCGACAGCGCCGAATGAAAAACTGTTTTTT.

This clone was recorded only once. The V call is TRBV10-3, the J call TRBJ2-2, with 10 nucleotides matching TRBD1. After removal of 6 bases from V and 4 bases from J, the junction contained 5 bases not matched to a gene. The CDR3 has 15 residues. CDR1 and CDR2 from the germline V gene are ENHRY and SYGVKD. In nucleotides, the CDR3 is TGTGCCATCAGCCCGGGACAGGGGTCCACCGGGGAGCTGTTTTTT. Translating it yields CAISPGQGSTGELFF.

The chain links TRBV29-1 to TRBJ2-3; D is perhaps TRBD2 (5 bases). The length of the CDR3 is 13 residues. Germline V gene lookup returns CDR1 SQVTM and CDR2 ANQGSEA. V lost 4 bases, J lost 0 bases, and 8 bases lay in between. The CDR3 reads CSVASGSTDTQYF. In DNA, the CDR3 is TGCAGCGTTGCCAGCGGAAGCACAGATACGCAGTATTTT.

The chain uses TRBV5-1 and TRBJ2-5; 8 bases match TRBD2. The CDR3 length is 16 residues. Per the germline V gene, CDR1 is SGHRS and CDR2 is YFSETQ. The trim removed 1 base at V and 2 bases at J, leaving 7 bases unmatched. This CDR3 reads CASSLMVGGGQETQYF. As DNA, the CDR3 is TGCGCCAGCAGCTTGATGGTCGGGGGGGGGCAAGAGACCCAGTACTTC. The full variable domain, in which reference TRBV5-1 and TRBJ2-5 provide the parts outside the CDR3, is KAGVTQTPRYLIKTRGQQVTLSCSPISGHRSVSWYQQTPGQGLQFLFEYFSETQRNKGNFPGRFSGRQFSNSRSEMNVSTLELGDSALYLCASSLMVGGGQETQYFGPGTRLLVL.

The V gene is TRBV19, the J gene TRBJ1-2, with unresolved D. Per germline, CDR1 LNHDA and CDR2 SQIVND (reference sequence). This CDR3 has 15 residues. V was clipped by 9 bases and J by 4 bases, with 21 bases between them. DNA for the CDR3: TGTGCCAGCATCTCCCTCCGGGAGCCTCCCTATGGCTACACCTTC. Its protein is CASISLREPPYGYTF.

The chain has TRBV19 and TRBJ2-2; 9 bases fit TRBD1. The CDR3 has 16 amino acids. V lost 2 bases, J lost 5 bases, and 6 bases stayed unmatched. Germline CDR1 reads LNHDA; CDR2 reads SQIVND (reference sequence). CDR3 coding DNA: TGTGCCAGTAGTATACGGACAGGGGAGGGTACCGGGGAGCTGTTTTTT. Protein: CASSIRTGEGTGELFF.

The rearrangement uses TRBV4-2 and TRBJ2-1, with D tentatively TRBD2 (5 bases). Germline V gene lookup returns CDR1 LGHNA and CDR2 YNFKEQ. There are 16 residues in the CDR3. V lost 0 bases, J lost 8 bases, and 17 bases lay in between. The CDR3 coding sequence is TGTGCCAGCAGCCAAGATATACCCCAGCGGTTCCATGAGCAGTTCTTC. Residues: CASSQDIPQRFHEQFF.

The chain links TRBV18 to TRBJ2-3; D unclear. Germline V gives CDR1 KGHSH, CDR2 LQKENI. The V end was cut by 3 bases, the J end by 3 bases, with 10 bases between. The CDR3 sequence is 14 residues long. The CDR3 is CASSPVIATDTQYF. CDR3 bases: TGTGCCAGCTCACCGGTAATAGCAACAGATACGCAGTATTTT.

V is TRBV6-5 and J is TRBJ1-1; 8 nucleotides line up with TRBD1. Germline values: CDR1 MNHEY, CDR2 SVGAGI. Unmatched junction bases numbered 6, after V lost 6 bases and J lost 9 bases. The CDR3 length is 12 residues. The CDR3 nucleotides read TGTGCCAGCAGCCCCGGACAGGGAAAAGCTTTCTTT. The encoded protein is CASSPGQGKAFF.

V is TRBV4-2 and J is TRBJ1-3; D remains ambiguous. Germline lookup yields CDR1 LGHNA and CDR2 YNFKEQ. The CDR3 runs 15 residues. V lost 0 bases and J lost 0, with 6 bases in between. CDR3 bases: TGTGCCAGCAGCCAAGACGTCAGCTCTGGAAACACCATATATTTT. The encoded protein is CASSQDVSSGNTIYF.

The V call is TRBV7-9, the J call TRBJ2-1; a possible D gene is TRBD1 (5 bases). V was trimmed by 1 base and J by 8 bases, leaving 21 bases between them. CDR3 size: 17 residues. Germline CDR1 is SEHNR and CDR2 is FQNEAQ (reference sequence). Here the CDR3 DNA reads TGTGCCAGCAGCTTAGATGAGTGGCGGACGCCCAGGGATGAGCAGTTCTTC. This encodes CASSLDEWRTPRDEQFF.

The genes are TRBV4-3 and TRBJ2-2, with D possibly being TRBD2 (6 bases). With 2 bases removed from V and 2 bases from J, the gap between germline ends came to 9 bases. The CDR3 is 15 amino acids. CDR1 is LGHNA and CDR2 is YSLEER in the germline V gene. The CDR3 nucleotides read TGCGCCAGCAGCCAAACTGGGACTAACACCGGGGAGCTGTTTTTT. It specifies CASSQTGTNTGELFF.

The chain is built from TRBV9 and TRBJ2-2; D is undetermined. CDR3 length: 13 residues. The V and J ends lost 7 bases and 4 bases respectively, with 11 bases between them. CDR1 is SGDLS and CDR2 is YYNGEE in the germline V gene. The CDR3 protein is CASQTRSTGELFF. In DNA, the CDR3 is TGTGCCAGCCAAACGAGGAGCACCGGGGAGCTGTTTTTT.

The V call is TRBV4-3, the J call TRBJ2-7; D is unresolved. The germline V gene encodes CDR1 LGHNA and CDR2 YSLEER. There are 15 residues in the CDR3. Trimming shortened V by 1 base and J by 1 base, and 11 bases separated the two germline ends. CDR3 in DNA: TGCGCCAGCAGCCAAGTGCAGGCGAGTTCCTACGAGCAGTACTTC. Protein sequence: CASSQVQASSYEQYF.

This sequence joins TRBV7-2 and TRBJ1-2, with no clear D. The V gene's germline CDR1 is SGHTA and CDR2 FQGNSA. Trimming took off 2 bases at V and 2 bases at J, with 12 bases between the two ends. This CDR3 region has 15 residues. The CDR3 DNA is TGTGCCAGCAGCTTAAAGTCCGGAGGGAACTATGGCTACACCTTC. Translating gives CASSLKSGGNYGYTF.

V usage is TRBV9 and J usage is TRBJ1-2, with 10 bases fitting TRBD1. V trimming: 4 bases; J trimming: 2 bases; junction bases outside the gene matches: 17. The CDR3 is made up of 19 amino acids. Germline loops: CDR1 SGDLS, CDR2 YYNGEE. For the CDR3, the DNA is TGTGCCAGCAGCTCCCGGGGACGGGACAGGGGCCCCGGAAACTATGGCTACACCTTC. It codes for CASSSRGRDRGPGNYGYTF.

The genes are TRBV7-8 and TRBJ1-5; no definite D call. Trimming shortened V by 5 bases and J by 7 bases, and 9 bases separated the two germline ends. Germline assignment: CDR1 SGHVS and CDR2 FQNEAQ. CDR3 length: 12 amino acids. The DNA for the CDR3 is TGTGCCAGCAGCCCGCCAGGACAGCCCCAGCATTTT. This gives the protein CASSPPGQPQHF. Full variable domain (missing parts from reference TRBV7-8 and TRBJ1-5): GAGVSQSPRYKVAKRGQDVALRCDPISGHVSLFWYQQALGQGPEFLTYFQNEAQLDKSGLPSDRFFAERPEGSVSTLKIQRTQQEDSAVYLCASSPPGQPQHFGDGTRLSIL.

In this sample, this clone turned up once. The genes are TRBV6-1 and TRBJ2-1; 11 bases match TRBD2. Germline V gene sequence: CDR1 MNHNS, CDR2 SASEGT. This CDR3 has 16 residues. Trimming removed 4 bases from V and 3 bases from J; junction bases left unmatched: 5. The CDR3 sequence: CASSALAGGNYNEQFF. DNA for the CDR3: TGTGCCAGCAGTGCCCTAGCGGGAGGAAACTACAATGAGCAGTTCTTC.

The chain uses TRBV7-9 and TRBJ2-5, with TRBD2 identical over 7 bases. There are 15 residues in the CDR3. With 1 base clipped from V and 4 bases from J, the junction kept 6 bases outside the gene matches. Germline CDR1 is SEHNR and CDR2 is FQNEAQ (reference sequence). CDR3 loop: CASSLGRGSLETQYF. CDR3 in DNA: TGTGCCAGCAGCTTAGGCCGCGGGAGCTTAGAGACCCAGTACTTC.

The V gene is TRBV7-3, the J gene TRBJ2-1, with 13 nucleotides matching TRBD2. The CDR3 spans 15 residues. V gave up 6 bases and J gave up 7 bases; unmatched junction bases: 6. Per the germline V gene, CDR1 is SGHTA and CDR2 is FQGTGA. The CDR3 spells CASSRTSGSKNEQFF. DNA of the CDR3: TGTGCCAGCAGTCGGACTAGCGGGAGTAAGAATGAGCAGTTCTTC. The full variable domain, completed using reference TRBV7-3 and TRBJ2-1, is GAGVSQTPSNKVTEKGKYVELRCDPISGHTALYWYRQSLGQGPEFLIYFQGTGAADDSGLPNDRFFAVRPEGSVSTLKIQRTERGDSAVYLCASSRTSGSKNEQFFGPGTRLTVL.

This chain links TRBV6-6 with TRBJ2-3, with D hard to call. V gave up 11 bases and J gave up 1 base, with 13 bases separating them. There are 13 residues in the CDR3. The germline CDR1 and CDR2 sequences are MNHNY and SVGAGI (reference sequence). This chain's CDR3 is CAGTKTGTDTQYF. CDR3 bases: TGTGCCGGCACTAAAACGGGCACAGATACGCAGTATTTT.